This T cell receptor beta chain derives from a study of post-analysis software for immune sequencing data. Across the whole study: Clinical courses comprised relapsing-remitting, secondary progressive and progressive-relapsing multiple sclerosis. Study-wide points: Roughly five TRBV segments were significantly more frequent in patients than in controls. TRBV5-6, TRBV5-1 and TRBV20-1 were among these segments. Samples from one preparation batch, clustered by F measure, grouped strongly together.

V was cut by 5 bases and J by 4 bases, with 15 bases left in between. Germline lookup yields CDR1 SGHAT and CDR2 FQDESV (reference sequence). The CDR3 contains 14 residues. This clonotype showed up just a few times. Its target is not known. Prepared libraries of TCR beta cDNA carried unique molecular identifiers. Out of about 0.9 to 10 million T cells, roughly 0.5 million cDNA molecules were generated. One entry per CDR3 protein results from TCRdb running MiXCR on the PCR reads. The data contain over 150,000 distinct CDR3 sequences, about 30% of them seen just once; the ten biggest clones take up roughly 1.6%.

The genes are TRBV11-1 and TRBJ2-7, with a weak D call TRBD1 (6 bases). Sample: blood. The TCR sequence derives from a girl aged 10-17 years with multiple sclerosis. For the CDR3, the DNA is TGTGCCAGCAGCCAAGATCCAGGGGAGTACGAGCAGTACTTC. Translating gives CASSQDPGEYEQYF.